This entry concerns a single TCR beta chain. Many counts were recorded for this clonotype. There is no known antigen for this receptor. No base quality values were provided; no much bigger clone lies one nucleotide off. The germline V gene gives CDR1 as MNHNS and CDR2 as SASEGT. At the junction V is shortened by 6 bases and J by 2 bases, with 19 bases in between. Counted from cysteine to phenylalanine, this CDR3 has 16 amino acids. Only the CDR3 portion is preserved as DNA: 48 bases, with reading frame beginning at the first base. The data were obtained in a study of Graves' ophthalmopathy and Graves' hyperthyroidism (dated by TCRdb to 2017 to 2018). Study-level background: Peripheral blood was collected at initial diagnosis, prior to any treatment. The study used TCR beta repertoire signatures to distinguish Graves' ophthalmopathy from Graves' hyperthyroidism and to predict progression to ophthalmopathy. In total, approximately 140 blood samples were TCR-sequenced: approximately 42 ophthalmopathy, some 80 hyperthyroidism and around 17 hyperthyroidism-to-ophthalmopathy patients. To explore V-J signatures that separate ophthalmopathy from hyperthyroidism, a discovery set of about 100 patients was enrolled, consisting of approximately 45 with ophthalmopathy and about 60 with stable hyperthyroidism. The 95 to 100 discovery patients were randomly divided into training and test sets at a 7:3 ratio. After sampling, hyperthyroidism patients received methimazole starting at 30 mg daily, and ophthalmopathy patients received high-dose intravenous methylprednisolone. An independent validation cohort was composed of fewer than 20 hyperthyroidism patients and roughly 16 patients who later progressed from hyperthyroidism to ophthalmopathy. In a handful of hyperthyroidism patients, the T-cell repertoire of thyroid tissue was compared with the T-cell repertoire of blood.

Points the paper makes about the study in general: In validation, the model predicted ophthalmopathy progression with over 60% sensitivity and 72.22% specificity; 12 predicted patients were CT-confirmed with GO in a median of approximately 6.5 months. In cross-validation, the 13-signature model distinguished ophthalmopathy from stable hyperthyroidism with 85% to 90% sensitivity and about 81% specificity, and in the test set the corresponding values were roughly 80% and 76%. Sample size was not predetermined statistically, and investigators were not blinded to group allocation. Most of the expanded thyroid clonotypes with a frequency above 0.001 were also detected in blood, and it was suggested that the thyroid immune response may be reflected by blood repertoires.

For repertoire sequencing, the TCR beta CDR3 regions were amplified from RNA transcripts. The first round of RT-PCR was done with HTBI primers and the Qiagen OneStep RT-PCR kit, and was followed by a second round of multiplex PCR, then size selection and purification. The libraries underwent paired-end sequencing with 100 bp reads on an Illumina HiSeq2000. The original methods were these. SOAPnuke was used to process the reads, removing any read that contained adapters or uncalled bases, had a mean Phred below 15, or lacked an exact match to the constant primer or identifier. High-quality paired reads were merged with COPE v1.2.5. Each unique nucleotide sequence was treated as a clonotype, and MiTCR v1.1 was used to align the clonotypes to the IMGT TRB V, D and J references. The analysis was limited to V-J combinations with a frequency above 0.0001, which together covered 98% to 99.2% of repertoires. For each V-J combination, a TCR clonal expansion and chaos score was defined as F50 clonal expansion divided by the chaos observed in the TCRdist matrix. Welch's t-statistics and random forest were used to reduce the features to roughly 14 V-J combinations, which were then used as input to a naive Bayes classifier. The similarity between thyroid and blood repertoires was quantified using the Morisita-Horn index. TCRdb reprocessing: public reads trimmed at Q25 with fastp, clones called with MiXCR, in-frame beta chains kept. Every entry covers one CDR3 protein and lists the most common genes and DNA from its rows. TCRdb's processing, not the authors', yielded these V and J calls. In this sample the table shows some 520,000 distinct CDR3 sequences, about an eighth of which occur a single time. Of the sample, 8% to 10% is held by the ten largest clones.

Ophthalmopathy patients had moderately to severely active disease, Clinical Activity Score of at least 3, NOSPECS grade of at least 4, and disease duration under 3 months. Patients were excluded if they had other autoimmune diseases, uncontrolled infections, pregnancy or lactation. Clinical symptoms, serum thyroxine, TRAb, thyroid ultrasound and orbital computed tomography were used for diagnosis. Using Ficoll-Paque density gradient centrifugation, PBMCs were isolated from about 9.4 ml of fresh peripheral blood. Total RNA was extracted using Trizol reagent, and RNA quality was checked on an Agilent 2100 Bioanalyzer.

This TCR was recovered from a woman aged 30 to 39 with Graves' ophthalmopathy. Donor details come from another sample of the same person, matched by shared clones. This chain joins TRBV6-1 to TRBJ2-5; the D element might be TRBD1 or TRBD2, as each aligns at 5 bases. Specimen: blood. The CDR3 is CASRGSTGTGQETQYF. In nucleotides, the sequence is TGTGCCAGCAGGGGATCCACCGGGACGGGACAAGAGACCCAGTACTTC.